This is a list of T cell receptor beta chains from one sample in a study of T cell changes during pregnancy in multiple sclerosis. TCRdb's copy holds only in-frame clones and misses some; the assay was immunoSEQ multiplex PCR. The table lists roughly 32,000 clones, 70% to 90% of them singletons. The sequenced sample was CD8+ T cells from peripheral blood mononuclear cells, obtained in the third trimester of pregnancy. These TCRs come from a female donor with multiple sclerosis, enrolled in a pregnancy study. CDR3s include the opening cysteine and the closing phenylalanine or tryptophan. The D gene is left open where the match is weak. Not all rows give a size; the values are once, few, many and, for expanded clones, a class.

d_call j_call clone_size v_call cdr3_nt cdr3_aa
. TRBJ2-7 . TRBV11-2 TGTGCCAGCAGCTTAGATATGCAGGGCAAGACCTACGAGCAGTACTTC CASSLDMQGKTYEQYF
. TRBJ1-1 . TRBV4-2 TGTGCCAGCAGCCAAGATGTGGAAGGGGGTACTGAAGCTTTCTTT CASSQDVEGGTEAFF
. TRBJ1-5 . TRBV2 TGTGCCAGCAGTGAAGACCTGACTCCCTATCAGCCCCAGCATTTT CASSEDLTPYQPQHF
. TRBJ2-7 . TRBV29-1 TGCAGCGTTGCGGAGGCTCTCTCCTACGAGCAGTACTTC CSVAEALSYEQYF
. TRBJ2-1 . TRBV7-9 TGTGCCACCCAGGGGCCTTACTACAATGAGCAGTTCTTC CATQGPYYNEQFF
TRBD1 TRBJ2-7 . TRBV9 TGTGCCAGCAGCGAAGCAGGGGGAAGCTACGAGCAGTACTTC CASSEAGGSYEQYF
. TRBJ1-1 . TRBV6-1 TGTGCCAGCAGTGAAGCGGAGGGGCTATTGAACACTGAAGCTTTCTTT CASSEAEGLLNTEAFF
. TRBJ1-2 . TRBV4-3 TGCGCCAGCAGCCAAGATTTCGGGAGGGCACGGGGCTACACCTTC CASSQDFGRARGYTF
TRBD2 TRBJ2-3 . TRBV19 TGTGCCAGTAGCCGGACTAGCGGGGTAGCAGATACGCAGTATTTT CASSRTSGVADTQYF
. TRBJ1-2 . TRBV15 TGTGCCACCAGCAGAGACCTGGTCGGACAGTACACGGCTAACTATGGCTACACCTTC CATSRDLVGQYTANYGYTF
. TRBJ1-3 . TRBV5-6 TGTGCCAGCAGCTTTCGCAGGGCAGGAAACACCATATATTTT CASSFRRAGNTIYF
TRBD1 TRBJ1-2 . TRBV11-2 TGTGCCAGCAGCCTAGGGACAGGGCTCAAGTATGGCTACACCTTC CASSLGTGLKYGYTF
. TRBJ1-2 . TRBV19 TGTGCCAGTAGTGAAGGACTGGGGGCTATTGGCTACACCTTC CASSEGLGAIGYTF
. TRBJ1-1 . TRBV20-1 TGCAGTGGGGGGGGGACTGAAGCTTTCTTT CSGGGTEAFF
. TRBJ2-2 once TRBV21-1 TGTCCGACGGCAGGCACCGGGGAGCTGTTTTTT CPTAGTGELFF
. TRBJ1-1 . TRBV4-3 TGCGCCAGCAGCCAAGGGTCTATGAACACTGAAGCTTTCTTT CASSQGSMNTEAFF
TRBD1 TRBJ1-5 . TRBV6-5 TGTGCCAGCAGCGGGACAGGGGGCAATCAGCCCCAGCATTTT CASSGTGGNQPQHF
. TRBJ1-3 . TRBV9 TGTGCCAGCAGCGTAGACCCCAGCTCTGGAAACACCATATATTTT CASSVDPSSGNTIYF
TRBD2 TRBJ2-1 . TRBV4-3 TGCGCCAGCAGCCAAGCCGCTACTAGCGCGGGCTCCTACAATGAGCAGTTCTTC CASSQAATSAGSYNEQFF
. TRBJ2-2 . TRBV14 TGTGCCAGCAGCCACAAAGGGGCGTTGATGACCGGGGAGCTGTTTTTT CASSHKGALMTGELFF
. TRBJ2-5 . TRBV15 TGTGCCACCAGAGATTGGGGGGGCCGACAAGAGACCCAGTACTTC CATRDWGGRQETQYF
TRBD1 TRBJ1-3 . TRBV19 TGTGCCAGTAGTATCCCCCAGGGGGAAAGAGGAAACACCATATATTTT CASSIPQGERGNTIYF
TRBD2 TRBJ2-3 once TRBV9 TGTGCCAGCAGCGTAGATGCGGGGGGGAGCACAGATACGCAGTATTTT CASSVDAGGSTDTQYF
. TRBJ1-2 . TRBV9 TGTGCCAGCAGCCCCGTCTGGGCATCCTATGGCTACACCTTC CASSPVWASYGYTF
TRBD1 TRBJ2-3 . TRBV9 TGTGCCAGCAGCGCTTTATTTCAGGACAGGGATCGCACAGATACGCAGTATTTT CASSALFQDRDRTDTQYF
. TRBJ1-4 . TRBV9 TGTGCCAGCAGCGCGCTCCCAGGGGCGGCTAATGAAAAACTGTTTTTT CASSALPGAANEKLFF
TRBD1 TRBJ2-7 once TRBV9 TGTGCCAGCTCGGGACAGGGGGCTAGGGAGCAGTACTTC CASSGQGAREQYF
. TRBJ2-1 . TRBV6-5 TGTGCCAGCACATCGACCTTTGGGAGTGAGCAGTTCTTC CASTSTFGSEQFF
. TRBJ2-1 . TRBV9 TGTGCCAGCAGCGTCTCGGGGACTGTTTACAATGAGCAGTTCTTC CASSVSGTVYNEQFF
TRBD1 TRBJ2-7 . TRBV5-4 TGTGCCAGCAGCTTGGGCCTACCGGGACAGGGGGCCTACGAGCAGTACTTC CASSLGLPGQGAYEQYF
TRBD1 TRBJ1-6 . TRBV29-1 TGCAGCGTTCGAGGGGGCGATGGATCACCCCTCCACTTT CSVRGGDGSPLHF
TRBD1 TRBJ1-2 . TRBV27 TGTGCCAGCAGTTTGTCGGCCGGGACAGGGAGGGTTCATGGCTACACCTTC CASSLSAGTGRVHGYTF
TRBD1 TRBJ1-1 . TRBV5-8 TGTGCCAGCAGCTTGGCACTAAACAGGGGTGCGTACACTGAAGCTTTCTTT CASSLALNRGAYTEAFF